This TCR beta chain was identified during a study of blood T cell repertoires in COVID-19. The V end lost 0 bases, the J end lost 4 bases, and 9 bases lay between the germline ends. Germline V CDR1 and CDR2: SNHLY, FYNNEI. This CDR3 spans 14 amino acids. TCRdb's table, derived via immunoSEQ multiplex PCR, lists solely in-frame clones and lacks some. The sample consists of around 140,000 clones, over 75% of them appearing once. Material for sequencing was peripheral blood. The receptor was isolated from a human donor in a cohort sampled during active COVID-19. The rearrangement links TRBV2 to TRBJ1-2; D gene unclear. CDR3 residues: CASSEARNVYGYTF. CDR3 DNA: TGTGCCAGCAGTGAAGCGCGGAACGTCTATGGCTACACCTTC.